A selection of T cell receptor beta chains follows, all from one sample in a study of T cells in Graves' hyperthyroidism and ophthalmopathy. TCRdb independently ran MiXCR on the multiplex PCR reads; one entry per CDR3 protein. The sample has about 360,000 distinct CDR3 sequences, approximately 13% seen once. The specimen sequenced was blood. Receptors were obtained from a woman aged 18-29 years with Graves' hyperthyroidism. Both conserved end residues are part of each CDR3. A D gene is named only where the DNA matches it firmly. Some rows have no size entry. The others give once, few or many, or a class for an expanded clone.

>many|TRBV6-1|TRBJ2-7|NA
CASSYDRAYEQYF
TGTGCCAGCAGTTACGACCGAGCCTACGAGCAGTACTTC
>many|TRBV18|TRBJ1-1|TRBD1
CASSAYDRESEAFF
TGTGCCAGCTCAGCTTACGACAGGGAATCTGAAGCTTTCTTT
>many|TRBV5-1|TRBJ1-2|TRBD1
CASNRDRPNGGDGYTF
TGCGCCAGCAACCGGGACAGGCCGAACGGAGGGGATGGCTACACCTTC
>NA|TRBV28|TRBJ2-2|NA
CASSLVPANTGELFF
TGTGCCAGCAGTTTAGTTCCTGCGAACACCGGGGAGCTGTTTTTT
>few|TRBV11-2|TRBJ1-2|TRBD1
CASSPTGEAYGYTF
TGTGCCAGCAGTCCTACAGGGGAAGCCTATGGCTACACCTTC
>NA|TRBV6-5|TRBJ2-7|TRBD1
CASSDSNRGHEQYF
TGTGCCAGCAGTGACTCCAACAGGGGCCACGAGCAGTACTTC
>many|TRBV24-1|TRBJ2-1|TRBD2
CATRGISGSGEQFF
TGTGCCACCAGGGGAATTAGCGGGAGCGGGGAGCAGTTCTTC
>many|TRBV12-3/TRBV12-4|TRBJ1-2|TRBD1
CASSKPLTGGRGGYTF
TGTGCCAGCAGCAAACCACTCACAGGGGGCAGAGGTGGCTACACCTTC
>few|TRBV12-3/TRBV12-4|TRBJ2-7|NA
CASMKYGDNVREQYF
TGTGCCAGCATGAAATATGGGGACAACGTGCGCGAGCAGTACTTC
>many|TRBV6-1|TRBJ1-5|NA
CASRSDRLGPQHF
TGTGCCAGCAGATCCGACAGGTTGGGGCCCCAGCATTTT
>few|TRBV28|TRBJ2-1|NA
CASSLWRGAGVGGQFF
TGTGCCAGCAGTTTATGGAGGGGGGCGGGAGTGGGGGGGCAGTTCTTC
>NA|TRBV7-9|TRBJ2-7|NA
CASSFDRGNEQYF
TGTGCCAGCAGCTTTGATAGGGGCAACGAGCAGTACTTC
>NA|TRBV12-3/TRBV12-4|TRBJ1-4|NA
CASTDGEKLFF
TGTGCCAGCACCGACGGTGAAAAACTGTTTTTT
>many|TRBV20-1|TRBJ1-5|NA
CSARPGGADQPQHF
TGCAGTGCTAGACCGGGAGGAGCCGATCAGCCCCAGCATTTT